This T cell receptor beta chain was profiled in a study of T-cell reconstitution after alpha-beta-depleted transplantation in children. Study results and caveats: Where some patients showed high TCRbeta diversity at day 60, it came from recipient T cells and thymic progenitors that had survived. Roughly two months post-transplant, alpha-beta T cells reportedly originated from several hundred graft clones that had expanded.

V was cut by 4 bases and J by 4 bases, with 32 bases left in between. Germline CDR1 SGDLS, CDR2 YYNGEE. The CDR3 has 20 amino acids. Worth noting for this clonotype: Its matching antigen is unknown.

The authors prepared the TCRbeta library with unique molecular identifiers. A single record per CDR3 protein comes from TCRdb applying MiXCR to the PCR reads. Among 500,000 to 750,000 distinct CDR3 sequences listed, 10% to 15% were seen once. The TCR originated in a male patient under 18 who had a stem cell transplant for acute myeloid leukemia, so the T cells may come from the graft donor. This sample comprised PBMCs, mostly from graft donor cells, obtained 360 days after TCRalphabeta/CD19-depleted stem cell transplant. The rearrangement links TRBV9 to TRBJ2-5; tentatively, D is TRBD1 or TRBD2 (5 bases each). CDR3 residues: CASSPHNRDQRSGGLETQYF. The CDR3, as DNA: TGTGCCAGCAGCCCCCACAACCGGGACCAGCGCTCGGGCGGTTTAGAGACCCAGTACTTC. Full variable domain (missing parts from reference TRBV9 and TRBJ2-5): DSGVTQTPKHLITATGQRVTLRCSPRSGDLSVYWYQQSLDQGLQFLIQYYNGEERAKGNILERFSAQQFPDLHSELNLSSLELGDSALYFCASSPHNRDQRSGGLETQYFGPGTRLLVL.